This TCR beta chain was captured by sequencing in a study of T cells after posttransplantation cyclophosphamide. Findings and limits, study-wide: TRB clonality was highly associated with recipient CMV seropositivity and reactivation. Later blood repertoires were often dominated by clones from the donor CD8+ memory compartment.

Busulfan-fludarabine conditioning, marrow transplant, and cyclophosphamide on days +3 and +4 were administered. Here immunoSEQ multiplex PCR was the method, and the copy in TCRdb shows in-frame clones only, minus some. The sample carries about 10,000 clones, around 83% recorded once. The germline V gene encodes CDR1 SGHAT and CDR2 FQNNGV. The CDR3 extends over 16 amino acids. The V gene lost 4 bases and the J gene lost 5 bases, with 20 bases spanning the gap. In the case of this clone: Its antigen is still unknown.

The sample was PBMCs, taken approximately 2,000 days after a stem cell transplant with posttransplant cyclophosphamide. The source of this sequence is a female patient aged 40 to 50 who received an allogeneic stem cell transplant from a related donor, was CMV-positive, and had no GVHD. The graft donor may account for some of the T cells. V and J are TRBV11-2 and TRBJ1-2; perhaps TRBD1 as D (6 bases). The CDR3 region has the DNA TGTGCCAGCAGCTCCGCCCCTGGACAGTCAGCTTATGGCTACACCTTC. Amino acids: CASSSAPGQSAYGYTF.